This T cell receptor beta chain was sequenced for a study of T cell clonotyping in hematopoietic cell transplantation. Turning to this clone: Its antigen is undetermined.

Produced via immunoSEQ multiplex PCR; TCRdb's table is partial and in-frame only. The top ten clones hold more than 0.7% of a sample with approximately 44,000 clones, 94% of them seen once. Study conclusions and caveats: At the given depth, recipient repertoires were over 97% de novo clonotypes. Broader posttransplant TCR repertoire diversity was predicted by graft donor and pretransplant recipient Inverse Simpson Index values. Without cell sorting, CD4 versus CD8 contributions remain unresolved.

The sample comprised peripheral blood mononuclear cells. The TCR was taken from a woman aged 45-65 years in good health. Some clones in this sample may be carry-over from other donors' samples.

The CDR3 bases are TGTGCCAGCAGTCTACTAGCGGGGGGGCCTCGGTACGAGCAGTACTTC. This sequence encodes CASSLLAGGPRYEQYF. The chain joins TRBV2 to TRBJ2-7; 13 positions match TRBD2. V shed 5 bases and J 4 bases; nucleotides not matched to a gene: 8. The CDR3 loop spans 16 amino acids. Germline-derived CDR1 and CDR2 are SNHLY and FYNNEI. The complete variable domain, with remaining parts taken from reference TRBV2 and TRBJ2-7, reads EPEVTQTPSHQVTQMGQEVILRCVPISNHLYFYWYRQILGQKVEFLVSFYNNEISEKSEIFDDQFSVERPDGSNFTLKIRSTKLEDSAMYFCASSLLAGGPRYEQYFGPGTRLTVT.